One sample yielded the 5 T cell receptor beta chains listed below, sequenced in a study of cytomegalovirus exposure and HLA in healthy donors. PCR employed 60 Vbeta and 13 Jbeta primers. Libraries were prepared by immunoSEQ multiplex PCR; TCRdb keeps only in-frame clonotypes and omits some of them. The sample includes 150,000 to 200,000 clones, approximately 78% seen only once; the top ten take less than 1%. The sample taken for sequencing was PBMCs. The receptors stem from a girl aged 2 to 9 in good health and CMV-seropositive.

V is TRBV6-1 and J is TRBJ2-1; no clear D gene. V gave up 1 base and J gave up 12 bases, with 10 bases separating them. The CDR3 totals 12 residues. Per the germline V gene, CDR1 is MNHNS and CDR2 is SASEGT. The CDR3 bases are TGTGCCAGCAGTGAAGTTGGGCAGACGCAGTTCTTC. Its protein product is CASSEVGQTQFF.

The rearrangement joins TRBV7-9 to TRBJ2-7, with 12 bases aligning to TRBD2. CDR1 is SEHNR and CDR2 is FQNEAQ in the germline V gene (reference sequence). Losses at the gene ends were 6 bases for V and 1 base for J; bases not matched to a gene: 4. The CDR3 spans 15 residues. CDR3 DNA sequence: TGTGCCAGCAGGCCGACTAGCGGGAGATCCTACGAGCAGTACTTC. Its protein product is CASRPTSGRSYEQYF.

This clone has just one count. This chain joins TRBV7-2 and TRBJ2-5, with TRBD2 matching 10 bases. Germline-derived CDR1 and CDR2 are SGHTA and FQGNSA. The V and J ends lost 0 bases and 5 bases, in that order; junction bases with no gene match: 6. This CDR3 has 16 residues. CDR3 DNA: TGTGCCAGCAGCTTAGCTGAACTAGCGGGATGGGAGACCCAGTACTTC. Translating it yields CASSLAELAGWETQYF.

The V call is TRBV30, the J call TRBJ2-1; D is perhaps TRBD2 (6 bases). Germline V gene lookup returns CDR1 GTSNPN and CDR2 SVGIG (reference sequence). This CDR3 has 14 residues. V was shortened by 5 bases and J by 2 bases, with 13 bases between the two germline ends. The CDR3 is CAWGDFPPYNEQFF. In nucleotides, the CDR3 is TGTGCCTGGGGGGACTTTCCACCCTACAATGAGCAGTTCTTC.

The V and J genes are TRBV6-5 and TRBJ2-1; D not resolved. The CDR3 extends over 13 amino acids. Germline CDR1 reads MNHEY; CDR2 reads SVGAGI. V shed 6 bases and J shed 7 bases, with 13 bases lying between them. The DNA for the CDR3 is TGTGCCAGCAGCCCACGACTCGGAAATGAGCAGTTCTTC. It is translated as CASSPRLGNEQFF.